The 22 T cell receptor beta chains reported below all come from one sample, sequenced in a study of T cells in Graves' hyperthyroidism and ophthalmopathy. TCR beta CDR3 sequences were amplified from RNA transcripts. The TCR CDR3 was amplified in a first-round RT-PCR using the HTBI primer set. TCRdb passed the multiplex PCR reads through MiXCR, listing each CDR3 protein once. The table lists some 530,000 distinct CDR3 sequences, roughly 23% of them singletons. Material: blood. The receptor set was obtained from a woman between 65 and 79 years old with Graves' ophthalmopathy.

This chain joins TRBV28 and TRBJ2-5; 16 bases agree with TRBD2. With 7 bases clipped from V and 7 bases from J, the junction kept 12 bases outside the gene matches. The germline V gene encodes CDR1 MDHEN and CDR2 SYDVKM. CDR3 length equals 17 residues. The CDR3, as DNA: TGTGCCAGCACGGGACTAGCGGGAGGGTCTGTTAGTAGGACCCAGTACTTC. Its protein is CASTGLAGGSVSRTQYF.

This chain uses TRBV20-1 with TRBJ1-4, with D unclear. The CDR3 length is 15 residues. V dropped 3 bases and J dropped 3 bases, with 14 bases sitting between them. The germline CDR1 and CDR2 sequences are DFQATT and SNEGSKA (reference sequence). The CDR3 protein is CSAREWGRSNEKLFF. The CDR3 DNA sequence: TGCAGTGCTAGGGAATGGGGAAGGTCTAATGAAAAACTGTTTTTT.

The J gene is TRBJ2-3, the V gene TRBV4-3, with 11 bases lining up with TRBD2. The ends lost 2 bases at V and 8 bases at J; junction bases unmatched: 6. The CDR3 is made up of 15 amino acids. CDR1 is LGHNA and CDR2 is YSLEER in the germline V gene. The chain's CDR3 is CASSQLSGGAFTQYF. The CDR3 DNA follows: TGCGCCAGCAGCCAACTTAGCGGGGGGGCTTTTACGCAGTATTTT.

J is TRBJ2-1 and V is TRBV19; no reliable D call. The germline V and J ends were trimmed by 7 bases and 0 bases, with 10 bases remaining between them. Germline loops: CDR1 LNHDA, CDR2 SQIVND (reference sequence). The CDR3 has 14 residues. DNA for the CDR3: TGTGCCAGTACCCCTATGAGCTCCTACAATGAGCAGTTCTTC. Translating gives CASTPMSSYNEQFF.

The chain joins TRBV6-2 or TRBV6-3 to TRBJ1-5; the match to TRBD1 covers 12 bases. This CDR3 has 16 amino acids. V lost 6 bases, J lost 2 bases, and 5 bases stayed unmatched. The germline CDR1 and CDR2 sequences are MNHEY and SVGEGT. This CDR3 reads CASSKGQGAGNQPQHF. The CDR3 DNA sequence: TGTGCCAGCAGCAAGGGACAGGGGGCTGGCAATCAGCCCCAGCATTTT.

This clonotype came up a few times. The chain recombines TRBV6-6 with TRBJ2-1; a weak D match, TRBD1 (7 bases). Trimming shortened V by 0 bases and J by 4 bases, and 16 bases separated the two germline ends. The CDR3 consists of 17 residues. Germline V lookup: CDR1 MNHNY, CDR2 SVGAGI (reference sequence). The CDR3 DNA reads as TGTGCCAGCAGTTACTCCGAGTCAGGGGGGAGTTACAATGAGCAGTTCTTC. This translates into CASSYSESGGSYNEQFF.

This clonotype was picked up a small number of times. In DNA form, the CDR3 reads TGTGCCAGCAGTCAGCCGACAGGGAGGGGCAATCAGCCCCAGCATTTT. Translated: CASSQPTGRGNQPQHF. The gene calls are TRBV6-1 and TRBJ1-5, with 7 positions matching TRBD1. Trimming removed 5 bases from V and 2 bases from J; junction bases left unmatched: 9. Germline V CDR1 and CDR2: MNHNS, SASEGT. This CDR3 has 16 residues.

This clonotype has just a few counts. The chain carries TRBV10-3 and TRBJ1-4; D is possibly TRBD1 (6 bases). Per the germline V gene, CDR1 is ENHRY and CDR2 is SYGVKD. This CDR3 has 13 amino acids. Trimming took off 6 bases at V and 3 bases at J, with 8 bases between the two ends. CDR3 in amino acids: CAIRQGSNEKLFF. In DNA, the CDR3 is TGTGCCATCAGACAGGGTTCTAATGAAAAACTGTTTTTT.

This clonotype was picked up a small number of times. The chain is built from TRBV5-5 and TRBJ1-2, with a tentative D call TRBD1 (5 bases). Germline CDR1 and CDR2: SGHKS and YYEKEE (reference sequence). CDR3 length: 14 residues. With 1 base removed from V and 7 bases from J, the gap between germline ends came to 14 bases. This CDR3 reads CASSLQSGRGGYTF. Written as DNA, the CDR3 is TGTGCCAGCAGCTTGCAATCAGGGAGGGGTGGCTACACCTTC.

This clonotype was counted a few times. The chain recombines TRBV27 with TRBJ1-5, with TRBD1 identical over 9 bases. Trimming removed 6 bases from V and 6 bases from J; junction bases left unmatched: 15. The germline V gene encodes CDR1 MNHEY and CDR2 SMNVEV (reference sequence). There are 17 residues in the CDR3. The CDR3 sequence: CASSPGTGIIKLQPQHF. CDR3 DNA: TGTGCCAGCAGCCCGGGGACAGGGATAATCAAGCTTCAGCCCCAGCATTTT.

This clonotype has ten or more counts. The rearrangement uses TRBV5-1 and TRBJ2-3, with 7 bases that match TRBD1. CDR3 length: 15 amino acids. V lost 1 base and J lost 2; bases outside the gene matches: 4. Germline lookup yields CDR1 SGHRS and CDR2 YFSETQ. The CDR3 is CASSLRGQFTDTQYF. The CDR3 nucleotides read TGCGCCAGCAGCTTGAGGGGACAGTTCACAGATACGCAGTATTTT.

This sequence joins TRBV19 and TRBJ2-4; tentative D call: TRBD2 (5 bases). From germline, CDR1 is LNHDA and CDR2 SQIVND (reference sequence). The length of the CDR3 is 16 residues. The V gene lost 5 bases and the J gene lost 1 base, with 15 bases spanning the gap. CDR3 bases: TGTGCCAGTAGTCCCCGCGGGTTGGGGGCCAAAAACATTCAGTACTTC. It yields the protein CASSPRGLGAKNIQYF.

This rearrangement joins TRBV29-1 to TRBJ2-1; D gene ambiguous. CDR1 is SQVTM, CDR2 ANQGSEA, per germline. V was shortened by 0 bases and J by 0 bases, with 12 bases between the two germline ends. The CDR3 consists of 16 residues. The CDR3 here is CSVEDPDRRSYNEQFF. CDR3 DNA: TGCAGCGTTGAAGATCCGGACCGACGCTCCTACAATGAGCAGTTCTTC.

The CDR3 nucleotides read TGTGCCAGTAGTACAGGGGTAACTGAGCCCCAGCATTTT. This translates into CASSTGVTEPQHF. The chain combines TRBV19 with TRBJ1-5; weak D call: TRBD1 (6 bases). This CDR3 has 13 amino acids. CDR1 is LNHDA and CDR2 is SQIVND in the germline V gene (reference sequence). V was pared by 4 bases and J by 8 bases, with 12 bases between.

In this sample, this clonotype turned up many times. The chain carries TRBV11-3 and TRBJ2-1, with 9 bases lining up with TRBD1. CDR1 is SGHNT and CDR2 is YENEEA in the germline V gene. V shed 6 bases, J shed 7 bases, and the junction held 7 bases outside the gene matches. The CDR3 length is 14 residues. The CDR3 sequence is CASSQQGAANEQFF. The CDR3 DNA reads as TGTGCCAGCAGTCAACAGGGGGCAGCGAATGAGCAGTTCTTC.

This clonotype was observed a few times. This chain joins TRBV6-1 and TRBJ2-5, with D perhaps TRBD1 (5 bases). Trimming left V 5 bases short and J 7 bases short, with 14 bases between. The CDR3 runs to 13 residues. Germline assignment: CDR1 MNHNS and CDR2 SASEGT. CDR3 residues: CASSQGRYGTQYF. CDR3 DNA: TGTGCCAGCAGTCAGGGAAGGTACGGGACCCAGTACTTC.

The chain carries TRBV30 and TRBJ2-7; a weak D match, TRBD2 (5 bases). Germline V gene data show CDR1 as GTSNPN and CDR2 as SVGIG (reference sequence). Trimming pared 4 bases from V and 4 bases from J, leaving 11 bases between. The CDR3 covers 12 residues. The CDR3 DNA reads TGTGCCTGGAAGAGCGGCCCTTACGAGCAGTACTTC. This sequence encodes CAWKSGPYEQYF.

The genes are TRBV28 and TRBJ1-5; 10 bases line up with TRBD1. The CDR3 runs 14 residues. V lost 6 bases, J lost 6 bases, and 5 bases stayed unmatched. CDR1 MDHEN and CDR2 SYDVKM come from the germline V gene. The CDR3 bases are TGTGCCAGCAGCTCCGACAGGGGGCGTCAGCCCCAGCATTTT. Its protein is CASSSDRGRQPQHF.

On this clonotype: At one boundary the junction diverges from the germline segment, which might be a read error. The rearrangement uses TRBV7-9 and TRBJ2-1; D may be TRBD1 or TRBD2 (5 bases each). Germline V lookup: CDR1 SEHNR, CDR2 FQNEAQ (reference sequence). The CDR3 length is 17 residues. CDR3: CASSLKVGTPGYNEQLF. The CDR3 DNA follows: TGTGCCAGCAGCTTAAAGGTCGGGACCCCAGGCTACAATGAGCAGCTCTTC. The full variable domain, with the rest looked up from reference TRBV7-9 and TRBJ2-1, is DTGVSQNPRHKITKRGQNVTFRCDPISEHNRLYWYRQTLGQGPEFLTYFQNEAQLEKSRLLSDRFSAERPKGSFSTLEIQRTEQGDSAMYLCASSLKVGTPGYNEQLFGPGTRLTVL.

V usage is TRBV12-3 or TRBV12-4 and J usage is TRBJ2-3; 7 nucleotides agree with TRBD2. The CDR3 has 14 residues. J lost 1 base, V lost 5 bases, and 3 bases had no gene match. CDR3 loop: CASSPLAGTDTQYF. CDR3 DNA: TGTGCCAGCAGTCCCCTAGCGGGCACAGATACGCAGTATTTT.

This clonotype showed up many times. V usage is TRBV12-5 and J usage is TRBJ2-1; 15 nucleotides agree with TRBD2. Trimming cost V 2 bases and J 7 bases; bases outside gene matches: 6. The CDR3 length is 17 residues. Germline CDR1 and CDR2: LGHNT and FRNRAP. CDR3 protein: CASGLFRTSGRANEQFF. In nucleotides, the CDR3 is TGTGCTAGTGGTTTGTTTAGGACTAGCGGGAGGGCAAATGAGCAGTTCTTC.

This clonotype occurred many times. V usage is TRBV4-1 and J usage is TRBJ1-2, with 9 bases fitting TRBD1. The CDR3 is 14 amino acids. Germline CDR1 reads MGHRA; CDR2 reads YSYEKL. Unmatched junction bases numbered 6, after V lost 3 bases and J lost 7 bases. CDR3 bases: TGCGCCAGCAGCCAGCCGGGACAGGGTCGTGGCTACACCTTC. Translated, it gives CASSQPGQGRGYTF.